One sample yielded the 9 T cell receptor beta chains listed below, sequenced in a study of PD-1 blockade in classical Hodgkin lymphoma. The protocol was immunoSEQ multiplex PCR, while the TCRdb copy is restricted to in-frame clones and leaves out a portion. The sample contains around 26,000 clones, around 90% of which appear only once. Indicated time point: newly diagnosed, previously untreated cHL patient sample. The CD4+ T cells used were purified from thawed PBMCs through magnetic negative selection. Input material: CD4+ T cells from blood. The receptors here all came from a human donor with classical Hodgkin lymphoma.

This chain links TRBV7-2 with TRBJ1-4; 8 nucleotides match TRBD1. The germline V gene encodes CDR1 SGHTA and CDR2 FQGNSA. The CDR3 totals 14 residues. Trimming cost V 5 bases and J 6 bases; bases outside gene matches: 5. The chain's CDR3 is CASSRGQVDEKLFF. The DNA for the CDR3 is TGTGCCAGCAGCCGGGGACAGGTGGATGAAAAACTGTTTTTT. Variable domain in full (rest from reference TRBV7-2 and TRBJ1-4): GAGVSQSPSNKVTEKGKDVELRCDPISGHTALYWYRQSLGQGLEFLIYFQGNSAPDKSGLPSDRFSAERTGGSVSTLTIQRTQQEDSAVYLCASSRGQVDEKLFFGSGTQLSVL.

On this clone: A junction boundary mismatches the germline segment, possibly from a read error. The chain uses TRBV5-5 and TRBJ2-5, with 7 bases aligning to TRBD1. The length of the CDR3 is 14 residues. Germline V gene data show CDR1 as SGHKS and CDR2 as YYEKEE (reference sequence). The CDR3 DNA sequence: TGTGCCAGCAGCCTGGGACAGAACCAAGAAACCCAGTACTTC. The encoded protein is CASSLGQNQETQYF. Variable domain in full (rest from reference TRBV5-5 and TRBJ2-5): DAGVTQSPTHLIKTRGQQVTLRCSPISGHKSVSWYQQVLGQGPQFIFQYYEKEERGRGNFPDRFSARQFPNYSSELNVNALLLGDSALYLCASSLGQNQETQYFGPGTRLLVL.

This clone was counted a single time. The CDR3 loop is CASSLGGDYGYTF. As DNA, the CDR3 is TGTGCCAGCAGCTTGGGAGGGGACTATGGCTACACCTTC. The chain is built from TRBV7-8 and TRBJ1-2, with D perhaps matching TRBD1 (5 bases). The ends were cut back, 3 bases at V and 3 bases at J, with 8 bases in the middle. This CDR3 is 13 amino acids long. Germline loops: CDR1 SGHVS, CDR2 FQNEAQ.

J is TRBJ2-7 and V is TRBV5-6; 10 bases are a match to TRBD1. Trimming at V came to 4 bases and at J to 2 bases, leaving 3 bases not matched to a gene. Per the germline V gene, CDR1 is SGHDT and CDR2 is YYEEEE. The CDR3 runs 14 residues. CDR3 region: CASSMTGGAYEQYF. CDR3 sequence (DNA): TGTGCCAGCAGCATGACAGGGGGCGCCTACGAGCAGTACTTC.

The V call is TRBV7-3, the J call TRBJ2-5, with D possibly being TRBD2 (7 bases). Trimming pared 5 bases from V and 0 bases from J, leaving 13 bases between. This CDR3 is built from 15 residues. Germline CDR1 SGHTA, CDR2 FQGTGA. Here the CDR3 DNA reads TGTGCCAGCAGCGAAGGGGGGGCATACCAAGAGACCCAGTACTTC. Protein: CASSEGGAYQETQYF.

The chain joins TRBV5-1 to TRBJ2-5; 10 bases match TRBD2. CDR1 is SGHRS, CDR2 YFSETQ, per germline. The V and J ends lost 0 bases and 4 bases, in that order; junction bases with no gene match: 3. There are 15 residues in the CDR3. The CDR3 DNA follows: TGCGCCAGCAGCTTGGAGTCTAGCGGGGGAGAGACCCAGTACTTC. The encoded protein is CASSLESSGGETQYF.

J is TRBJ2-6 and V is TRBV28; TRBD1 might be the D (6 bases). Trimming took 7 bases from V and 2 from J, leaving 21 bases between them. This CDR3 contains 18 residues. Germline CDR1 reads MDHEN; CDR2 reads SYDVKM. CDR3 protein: CASIMAGASPAGANVLTF. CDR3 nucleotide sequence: TGTGCCAGCATAATGGCAGGGGCCTCCCCGGCTGGGGCCAACGTCCTGACTTTC.

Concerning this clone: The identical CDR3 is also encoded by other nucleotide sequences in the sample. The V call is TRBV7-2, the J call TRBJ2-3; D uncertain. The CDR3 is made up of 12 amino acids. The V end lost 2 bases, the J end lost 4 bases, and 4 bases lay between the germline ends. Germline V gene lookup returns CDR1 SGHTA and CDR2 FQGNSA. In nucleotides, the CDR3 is TGTGCCAGCAGCTTATTCCCAGATACGCAGTATTTT. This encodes CASSLFPDTQYF. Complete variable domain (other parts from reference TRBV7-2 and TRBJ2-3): GAGVSQSPSNKVTEKGKDVELRCDPISGHTALYWYRQSLGQGLEFLIYFQGNSAPDKSGLPSDRFSAERTGGSVSTLTIQRTQQEDSAVYLCASSLFPDTQYFGPGTRLTVL.

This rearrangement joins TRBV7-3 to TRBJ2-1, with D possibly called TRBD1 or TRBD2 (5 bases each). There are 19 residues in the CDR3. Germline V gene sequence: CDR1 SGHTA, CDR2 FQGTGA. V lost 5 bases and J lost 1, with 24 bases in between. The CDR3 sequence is CASSPPPGQGVSSYNEQFF. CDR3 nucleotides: TGTGCCAGCAGCCCCCCACCGGGGCAGGGTGTGAGTTCCTACAATGAGCAGTTCTTC. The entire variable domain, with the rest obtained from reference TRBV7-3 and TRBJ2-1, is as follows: GAGVSQTPSNKVTEKGKYVELRCDPISGHTALYWYRQSLGQGPEFLIYFQGTGAADDSGLPNDRFFAVRPEGSVSTLKIQRTERGDSAVYLCASSPPPGQGVSSYNEQFFGPGTRLTVL.